These 30 T cell receptor beta chains were sequenced from one sample in a study of cytomegalovirus exposure and HLA in healthy donors. The method was immunoSEQ multiplex PCR; TCRdb's version includes in-frame clones alone and lacks a portion of them. The sample contains some 260,000 clones, about 88% of which appear only once. The sequencing sample was made of PBMCs. The source is a man aged 18 to 30 in good health and CMV-seropositive.

The chain combines TRBV4-3 with TRBJ2-1; 8 bases align to TRBD2. Germline V gene sequence: CDR1 LGHNA, CDR2 YSLEER. This CDR3 region has 17 residues. V gave up 0 bases and J gave up 1 base; unmatched junction bases: 5. The CDR3 region has the DNA TGCGCCAGCAGCCAAGATTCGGTAGCGGGGTCCTACAATGAGCAGTTCTTC. The encoded protein is CASSQDSVAGSYNEQFF.

The CDR3 is CASSSSGPSYEQYF. For the CDR3, the DNA is TGCGCCAGCAGCTCTAGCGGACCCTCCTACGAGCAGTACTTC. The chain recombines TRBV5-1 with TRBJ2-7; 7 bases agree with TRBD2. The ends lost 3 bases at V and 0 bases at J; junction bases unmatched: 3. This CDR3 is built from 14 residues. The germline V gene encodes CDR1 SGHRS and CDR2 YFSETQ. Complete variable domain (other parts from reference TRBV5-1 and TRBJ2-7): KAGVTQTPRYLIKTRGQQVTLSCSPISGHRSVSWYQQTPGQGLQFLFEYFSETQRNKGNFPGRFSGRQFSNSRSEMNVSTLELGDSALYLCASSSSGPSYEQYFGPGTRLTVT.

The chain has TRBV29-1 and TRBJ1-2, with D possibly TRBD1 on 6 matching bases. The CDR3 is made up of 13 amino acids. Germline values: CDR1 SQVTM, CDR2 ANQGSEA. V was pared by 5 bases and J by 2 bases, with 12 bases between. The CDR3 reads CSVLRTENYGYTF. The CDR3 DNA follows: TGCAGCGTTTTGCGGACAGAAAACTATGGCTACACCTTC.

CDR3: CASSQSPDSHYGYTF. The CDR3 DNA sequence: TGCGCCAGCAGCCAATCCCCGGACTCCCACTATGGCTACACCTTC. The V and J genes are TRBV4-1 and TRBJ1-2; no clear D. Germline V gene data show CDR1 as MGHRA and CDR2 as YSYEKL. Trimming took 2 bases from V and 3 from J, leaving 13 bases between them. This CDR3 has 15 amino acids.

The rearrangement uses TRBV9 and TRBJ1-2; D remains unclear. From germline, CDR1 is SGDLS and CDR2 YYNGEE. This CDR3 is built from 17 residues. V lost 4 bases to trimming and J lost 0 bases, with 19 bases between them. This CDR3 reads CASSSRLEAAPNYGYTF. CDR3 nucleotide sequence: TGTGCCAGCAGCTCCCGTTTGGAGGCGGCTCCTAACTATGGCTACACCTTC.

The chain uses TRBV5-1 and TRBJ2-5; 7 bases are a match to TRBD2. The ends lost 2 bases at V and 4 bases at J; junction bases unmatched: 11. This CDR3 comprises 16 residues. The V gene's germline CDR1 is SGHRS and CDR2 YFSETQ. The CDR3: CASSFIPSGVVETQYF. The CDR3 DNA is TGCGCCAGCAGCTTTATACCGAGCGGGGTAGTAGAGACCCAGTACTTC.

The chain has TRBV2 and TRBJ2-1; TRBD2 agrees at 12 bases. This CDR3 is built from 18 residues. The junction had 11 bases not matched to a gene; V was cut back by 0 bases and J by 8 bases. Germline-derived CDR1 and CDR2 are SNHLY and FYNNEI. The CDR3 spells CASSEARLAGASGYEQFF. The CDR3 DNA reads TGTGCCAGCAGTGAAGCGCGACTAGCGGGAGCTTCGGGTTATGAGCAGTTCTTC.

CDR3 in DNA: TGTGCCAGCAGGACCGACCGGGGCGGGTTTTCTTATGAGCAGTTCTTC. Amino acids: CASRTDRGGFSYEQFF. V is TRBV28 and J is TRBJ2-1; tentatively, D is TRBD1 or TRBD2 (5 bases each). This CDR3 has 16 residues. Trimming took 6 bases from V and 8 from J, leaving 23 bases between them. Germline V gene sequence: CDR1 MDHEN, CDR2 SYDVKM.

CDR3 sequence (DNA): TGTGCCAGCAGCCCCTTTGGCGGCTCTAACTATGGCTACACCTTC. Translation: CASSPFGGSNYGYTF. This chain uses TRBV5-4 with TRBJ1-2; D not resolved. V was clipped by 4 bases and J by 0 bases, with 13 bases between them. The CDR3 extends over 15 amino acids. The germline gives CDR1 SGHNT, CDR2 YYREEE (reference sequence).

V gene TRBV5-6 combines with J gene TRBJ2-7, with 7 positions matching TRBD2. Germline V gene data show CDR1 as SGHDT and CDR2 as YYEEEE. The CDR3 has 16 residues. V dropped 1 base and J dropped 2; count of bases not matched to a gene: 9. The CDR3 DNA reads TGTGCCAGCAGCTTGTTTTCTAGCGGAGAACCCTACGAGCAGTACTTC. This encodes CASSLFSSGEPYEQYF.

This rearrangement joins TRBV9 to TRBJ2-5; D unclear. The CDR3 length is 16 residues. Germline CDR1 is SGDLS and CDR2 is YYNGEE. V was pared by 0 bases and J by 0 bases, with 12 bases between. The CDR3 region is CASSVAPHADQETQYF. The CDR3 nucleotides are TGTGCCAGCAGCGTAGCCCCCCATGCCGACCAAGAGACCCAGTACTTC.

The chain employs TRBV2 and TRBJ2-7, with TRBD2 as a possible D gene (5 bases). Germline V lookup: CDR1 SNHLY, CDR2 FYNNEI. The CDR3 has 15 amino acids. The V gene lost 8 bases and the J gene lost 2 bases, with 19 bases spanning the gap. The CDR3 coding sequence is TGTGCCAGCTCCGGGCAAGAGGGAACCACCTACGAGCAGTACTTC. This gives the protein CASSGQEGTTYEQYF.

This clone has just one count. The chain couples TRBV15 to TRBJ2-1; 9 nucleotides agree with TRBD2. This CDR3 spans 15 amino acids. Germline V gene sequence: CDR1 LNHNV, CDR2 YYDKDF (reference sequence). With 5 bases clipped from V and 8 bases from J, the junction kept 10 bases outside the gene matches. For the CDR3, the DNA is TGTGCCACCAGCCTCAGGGTAGCGGGAGACGATGAGCAGTTCTTC. It is translated as CATSLRVAGDDEQFF.

This clone was observed a single time. V is TRBV7-2 and J is TRBJ2-7; a weak D match, TRBD1 (5 bases). The CDR3 sequence is 15 residues long. Trimming took off 5 bases at V and 1 base at J, with 15 bases between the two ends. The V gene's germline CDR1 is SGHTA and CDR2 FQGNSA. CDR3 amino acids: CASSERQTVSYEQYF. The CDR3 bases are TGTGCCAGCAGCGAACGACAGACAGTTTCCTACGAGCAGTACTTC. The variable domain in full, completed from reference TRBV7-2 and TRBJ2-7, reads GAGVSQSPSNKVTEKGKDVELRCDPISGHTALYWYRQSLGQGLEFLIYFQGNSAPDKSGLPSDRFSAERTGGSVSTLTIQRTQQEDSAVYLCASSERQTVSYEQYFGPGTRLTVT.

This clone was detected once. The V call is TRBV10-3, the J call TRBJ2-7, with no clear D. CDR1 and CDR2 from the germline V gene are ENHRY and SYGVKD. V lost 0 bases, J lost 3 bases, and 9 bases lay in between. CDR3 length: 14 residues. CDR3 in amino acids: CAISESTAYYEQYF. Written as DNA, the CDR3 is TGTGCCATCAGTGAGTCCACAGCATACTACGAGCAGTACTTC.

V gene TRBV7-9 combines with J gene TRBJ1-1; D gene uncertain. This CDR3 contains 15 residues. Trimming removed 1 base at V and 2 bases at J, with 11 bases between. Germline loops: CDR1 SEHNR, CDR2 FQNEAQ (reference sequence). DNA of the CDR3: TGTGCCAGCAGCTTAGGGTCCGTCCGAAACACTGAAGCTTTCTTT. The encoded protein is CASSLGSVRNTEAFF. Together with reference TRBV7-9 and TRBJ1-1, the CDR3 gives the full variable domain: DTGVSQNPRHKITKRGQNVTFRCDPISEHNRLYWYRQTLGQGPEFLTYFQNEAQLEKSRLLSDRFSAERPKGSFSTLEIQRTEQGDSAMYLCASSLGSVRNTEAFFGQGTRLTVV.

V gene TRBV27 combines with J gene TRBJ1-2; tentatively, D is TRBD1 (6 bases). CDR3 length: 15 amino acids. Germline-derived CDR1 and CDR2 are MNHEY and SMNVEV (reference sequence). Trimming stripped 4 bases from V and 6 bases from J, with 18 bases between. CDR3 bases: TGTGCCAGCAGTTCGGGACACCCCATTCCCAATGGCTACACCTTC. It specifies CASSSGHPIPNGYTF.

This clone was observed a single time. V usage is TRBV6-6 and J usage is TRBJ1-3, with D uncertain. Trimming left V 4 bases short and J 2 bases short, with 6 bases between. Germline-derived CDR1 and CDR2 are MNHNY and SVGAGI (reference sequence). The CDR3 is made up of 13 amino acids. Here the CDR3 DNA reads TGTGCCAGCAGTTGGAGGGCTGGAAACACCATATATTTT. As protein: CASSWRAGNTIYF.

The chain combines TRBV9 with TRBJ2-2, with 7 bases that match TRBD1. V shed 1 base and J 7 bases; nucleotides not matched to a gene: 7. Germline CDR1 and CDR2: SGDLS and YYNGEE. The CDR3 covers 15 residues. CDR3 region: CASSVPGGFGGELFF. For the CDR3, the DNA is TGTGCCAGCAGCGTACCAGGGGGTTTTGGCGGGGAGCTGTTTTTT. The entire variable domain, with the rest obtained from reference TRBV9 and TRBJ2-2, is as follows: DSGVTQTPKHLITATGQRVTLRCSPRSGDLSVYWYQQSLDQGLQFLIQYYNGEERAKGNILERFSAQQFPDLHSELNLSSLELGDSALYFCASSVPGGFGGELFFGEGSRLTVL.

V usage is TRBV6-6 and J usage is TRBJ2-7; D is tentatively TRBD1 or TRBD2 (5 bases each). The CDR3 has 15 residues. Germline-derived CDR1 and CDR2 are MNHNY and SVGAGI (reference sequence). Trimming left V 11 bases short and J 1 base short, with 21 bases between. Written as DNA, the CDR3 is TGTGCCGGGGGATCCGGGTCCCCATCATCCTACGAGCAGTACTTC. As protein: CAGGSGSPSSYEQYF.

The chain links TRBV7-8 to TRBJ2-5; D gene unclear. The germline V and J ends were trimmed by 3 bases and 1 base, with 12 bases remaining between them. CDR1 is SGHVS and CDR2 is FQNEAQ in the germline V gene. CDR3 size: 15 residues. In DNA, the CDR3 is TGTGCCAGCAGCTTCTATATCCAGTTCCAAGAGACCCAGTACTTC. Translated: CASSFYIQFQETQYF.

The chain has TRBV29-1 and TRBJ1-3; D gene uncertain. Trimming took 5 bases from V and 1 from J, leaving 6 bases between them. The CDR3 runs to 12 residues. Germline-derived CDR1 and CDR2 are SQVTM and ANQGSEA. The CDR3 DNA reads as TGCAGCGTTACACAGTCTGGAAACACCATATATTTT. Amino acid sequence: CSVTQSGNTIYF.

The J gene is TRBJ2-7, the V gene TRBV5-5, with a possible D match to TRBD1 (6 bases). The CDR3 runs 13 residues. Germline V lookup: CDR1 SGHKS, CDR2 YYEKEE (reference sequence). The ends were cut back, 3 bases at V and 2 bases at J, with 9 bases in the middle. As DNA, the CDR3 is TGTGCCAGCAGCTGGACAGATACCTACGAGCAGTACTTC. This codes for CASSWTDTYEQYF.

V is TRBV6-1 and J is TRBJ2-7; weak D call: TRBD1 (6 bases). Germline CDR1 and CDR2: MNHNS and SASEGT. The CDR3 is 15 amino acids. V lost 4 bases and J lost 2, with 15 bases in between. The CDR3 coding sequence is TGTGCCAGCAGTGCGGCAGGGGACGGCCCCTACGAGCAGTACTTC. Protein: CASSAAGDGPYEQYF.

This sequence joins TRBV27 and TRBJ2-2; D could derive from TRBD1 or TRBD2 (5 bases each). With 0 bases removed from V and 0 bases from J, the gap between germline ends came to 14 bases. The CDR3 has 18 amino acids. From germline, CDR1 is MNHEY and CDR2 SMNVEV (reference sequence). In DNA form, the CDR3 reads TGTGCCAGCAGTTTATCGATAATCGGGACCCCGAACACCGGGGAGCTGTTTTTT. Protein: CASSLSIIGTPNTGELFF.

The chain employs TRBV6-5 and TRBJ1-2; D is undetermined. V was shortened by 6 bases and J by 2 bases, with 10 bases between the two germline ends. The CDR3 is made up of 13 amino acids. Germline CDR1 and CDR2: MNHEY and SVGAGI. The CDR3 nucleotides read TGTGCCAGCAGCCGCGGAGGGAACTATGGCTACACCTTC. It specifies CASSRGGNYGYTF.

This chain uses TRBV7-2 with TRBJ2-5; D gene unclear. The CDR3 has 12 residues. The V end was cut by 4 bases, the J end by 5 bases, with 8 bases between. In germline, CDR1 is SGHTA, CDR2 FQGNSA. The CDR3 DNA reads as TGTGCCAGCAGCTCAAGCAGGGAGACCCAGTACTTC. Its translation: CASSSSRETQYF.

The chain uses TRBV5-8 and TRBJ2-7, with 7 positions matching TRBD2. The CDR3 length is 16 residues. CDR1 and CDR2 from the germline V gene are SGHTS and YDEGEE. V gave up 2 bases and J gave up 2 bases; unmatched junction bases: 10. The CDR3 DNA sequence: TGTGCCAGCAGCTTCGGTCCCCCCGGGAGGCCCTACGAGCAGTACTTC. Amino acid sequence: CASSFGPPGRPYEQYF.

This sequence joins TRBV7-2 and TRBJ2-3; 8 bases line up with TRBD1. The CDR3 is 15 amino acids. The germline CDR1 and CDR2 sequences are SGHTA and FQGNSA. The V gene end was trimmed by 4 bases and the J gene end by 6 bases; junction bases not matched to a gene: 9. The CDR3 reads CASSWQGAGSDTQYF. The CDR3 nucleotides are TGTGCCAGCAGCTGGCAGGGGGCTGGTTCGGATACGCAGTATTTT.

The chain employs TRBV7-2 and TRBJ1-2, with unresolved D. Trimming stripped 3 bases from V and 4 bases from J, with 9 bases between. Germline CDR1 is SGHTA and CDR2 is FQGNSA. CDR3 size: 13 residues. The chain's CDR3 is CASSFSARYGYTF. CDR3 nucleotide sequence: TGTGCCAGCAGCTTTAGCGCACGCTATGGCTACACCTTC.